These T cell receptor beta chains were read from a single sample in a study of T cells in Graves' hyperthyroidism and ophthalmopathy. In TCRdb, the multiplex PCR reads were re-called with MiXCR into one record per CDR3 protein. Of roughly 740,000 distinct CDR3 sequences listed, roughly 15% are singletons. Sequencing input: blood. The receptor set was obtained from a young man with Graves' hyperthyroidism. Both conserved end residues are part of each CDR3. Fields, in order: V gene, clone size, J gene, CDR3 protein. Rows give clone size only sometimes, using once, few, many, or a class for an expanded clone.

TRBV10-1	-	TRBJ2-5	CANEDYQETQYF
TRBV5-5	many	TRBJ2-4	CASSLGVAKNIQYF
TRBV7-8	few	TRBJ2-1	CASSLRPIRGNEQFF
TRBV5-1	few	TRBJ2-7	CASSLGQGLDEQYF
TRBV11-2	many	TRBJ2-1	CASSSEANEQFF
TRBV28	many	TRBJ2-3	CASIPSGASTDTQYF
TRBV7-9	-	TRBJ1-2	CASTTRTGTGYTF
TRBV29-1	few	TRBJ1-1	CSARGEATEAFF
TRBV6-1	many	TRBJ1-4	CASSVSLSWAGGEKLFF
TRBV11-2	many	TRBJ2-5	CASSSPSRGETQYF
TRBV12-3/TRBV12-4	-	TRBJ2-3	CASSQREHDTQYF
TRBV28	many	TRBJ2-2	CASSPPPGLAGHTNTGELFF
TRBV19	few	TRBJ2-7	CASSDLGRGLDEQYF
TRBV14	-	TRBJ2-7	CASSQRRGRGDPHEQYF
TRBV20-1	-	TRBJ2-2	CSARDPGGTGELFF
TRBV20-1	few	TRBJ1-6	CSARGDRAWNSPLHF
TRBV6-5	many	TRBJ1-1	CASSSWSEAFF
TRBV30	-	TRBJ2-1	CAWSRGQYLYNEQFF
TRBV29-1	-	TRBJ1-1	CSVGDFITEAFF
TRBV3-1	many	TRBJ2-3	CASSQVWGGDTQYF
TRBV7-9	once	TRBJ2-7	CASSLITGGKYEQYF
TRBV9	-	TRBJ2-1	CASALAGGGGNEQFF
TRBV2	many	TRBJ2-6	CASSEILGANVLTF
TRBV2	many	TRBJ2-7	CASSDHPHYEQYF
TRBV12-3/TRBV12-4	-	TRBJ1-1	CASSLILGGTEAFF
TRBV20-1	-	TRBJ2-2	CSASGLAGVNTGELFF
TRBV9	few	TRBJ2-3	CASSVDLLAGTDTQYF
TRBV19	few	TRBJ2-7	CASSIWGTSDYEQYF
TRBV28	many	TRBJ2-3	CASSFLRLAGTTDTQYF
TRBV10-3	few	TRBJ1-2	CAISDPTITEGQGAPNTF
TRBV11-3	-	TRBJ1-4	CASSRTGTTNEKLFF
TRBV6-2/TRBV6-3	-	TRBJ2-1	CASRIAGSSYNEQFF
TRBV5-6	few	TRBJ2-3	CASSLGAHTDTQYF
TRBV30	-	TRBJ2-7	CACSVDRRDEQYF
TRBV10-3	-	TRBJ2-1	CAIKPVLESGGEQFF
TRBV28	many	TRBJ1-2	CASSDDSYGYTF
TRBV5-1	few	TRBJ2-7	CASSLAWAAGAEQYF
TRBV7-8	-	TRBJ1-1	CASSLVGRKGTEAFF
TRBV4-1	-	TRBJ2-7	CASSQERLREQYF
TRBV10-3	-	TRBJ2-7	CAISESPLYEQYF
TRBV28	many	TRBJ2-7	CASSYRQWVAYEQYF
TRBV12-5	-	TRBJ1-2	CASGEGGAAGYTF
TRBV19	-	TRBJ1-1	CASSIFPGQGKTEAFF
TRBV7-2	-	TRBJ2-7	CASSLGIGTVSYEQYF
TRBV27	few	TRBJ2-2	CASSITGTGFNTGELFF